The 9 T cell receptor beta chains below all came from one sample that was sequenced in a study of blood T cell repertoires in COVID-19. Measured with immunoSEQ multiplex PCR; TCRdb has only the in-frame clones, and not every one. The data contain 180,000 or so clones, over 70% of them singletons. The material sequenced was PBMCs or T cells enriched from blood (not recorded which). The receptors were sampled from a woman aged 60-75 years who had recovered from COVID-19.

For the CDR3, the DNA is TGTGCCAGCTCACCAGTCGATTCCCGGGGGCAGTACTTC. This sequence encodes CASSPVDSRGQYF. The chain employs TRBV18 and TRBJ2-7; perhaps TRBD2 as D (5 bases). CDR1 KGHSH and CDR2 LQKENI come from the germline V gene. The germline V and J ends were trimmed by 2 bases and 9 bases, with 14 bases remaining between them. This CDR3 is built from 13 residues.

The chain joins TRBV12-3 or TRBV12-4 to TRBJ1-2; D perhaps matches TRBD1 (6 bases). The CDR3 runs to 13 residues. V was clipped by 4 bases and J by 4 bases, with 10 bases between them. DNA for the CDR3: TGTGCCAGCAGTTATAGGGGGGGCTATGGCTACACCTTC. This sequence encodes CASSYRGGYGYTF.

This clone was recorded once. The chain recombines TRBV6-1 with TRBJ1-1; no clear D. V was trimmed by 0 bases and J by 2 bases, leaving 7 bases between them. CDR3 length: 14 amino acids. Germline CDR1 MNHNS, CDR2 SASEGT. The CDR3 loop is CASSEASVNTEAFF. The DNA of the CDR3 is TGTGCCAGCAGTGAAGCGTCAGTAAACACTGAAGCTTTCTTT.

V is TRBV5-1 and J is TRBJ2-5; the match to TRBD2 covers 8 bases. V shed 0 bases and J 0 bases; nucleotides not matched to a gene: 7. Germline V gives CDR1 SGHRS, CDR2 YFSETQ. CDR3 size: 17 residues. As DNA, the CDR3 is TGCGCCAGCAGCTTGGCTGGCCAGCGGGGGTACCAAGAGACCCAGTACTTC. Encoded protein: CASSLAGQRGYQETQYF.

This CDR3 reads CASSQDRTVTNEKLFF. The DNA for the CDR3 is TGCGCCAGCAGCCAAGACCGGACAGTGACTAATGAAAAACTGTTTTTT. The chain couples TRBV4-1 to TRBJ1-4; perhaps TRBD1 as D (6 bases). CDR3 length: 16 amino acids. Trimming took 0 bases from V and 2 from J, leaving 10 bases between them. Per germline, CDR1 MGHRA and CDR2 YSYEKL.

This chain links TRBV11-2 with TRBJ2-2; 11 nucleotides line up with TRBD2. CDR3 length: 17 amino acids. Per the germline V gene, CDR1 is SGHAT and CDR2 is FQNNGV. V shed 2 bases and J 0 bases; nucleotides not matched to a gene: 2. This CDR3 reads CASSLRLAGTNTGELFF. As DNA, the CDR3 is TGTGCCAGCAGCTTAAGACTAGCGGGGACGAACACCGGGGAGCTGTTTTTT.

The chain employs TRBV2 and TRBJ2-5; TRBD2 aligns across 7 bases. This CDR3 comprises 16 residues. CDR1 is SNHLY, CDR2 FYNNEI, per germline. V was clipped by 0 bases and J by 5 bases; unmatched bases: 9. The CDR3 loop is CASSEAVTGGSETQYF. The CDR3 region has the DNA TGTGCCAGCAGTGAAGCCGTAACGGGGGGATCTGAGACCCAGTACTTC. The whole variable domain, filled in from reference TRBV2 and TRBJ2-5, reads EPEVTQTPSHQVTQMGQEVILRCVPISNHLYFYWYRQILGQKVEFLVSFYNNEISEKSEIFDDQFSVERPDGSNFTLKIRSTKLEDSAMYFCASSEAVTGGSETQYFGPGTRLLVL.

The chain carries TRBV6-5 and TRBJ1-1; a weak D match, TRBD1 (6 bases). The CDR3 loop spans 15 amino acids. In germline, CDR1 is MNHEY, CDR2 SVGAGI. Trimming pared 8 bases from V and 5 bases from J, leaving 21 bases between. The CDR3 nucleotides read TGTGCCAGCCTCCCCGACACAGGGAGGGAAACTGAAGCTTTCTTT. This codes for CASLPDTGRETEAFF.

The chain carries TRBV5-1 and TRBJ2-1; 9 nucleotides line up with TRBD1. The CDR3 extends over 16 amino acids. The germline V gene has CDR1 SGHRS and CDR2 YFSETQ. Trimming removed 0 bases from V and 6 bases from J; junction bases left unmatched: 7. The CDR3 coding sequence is TGCGCCAGCAGCTTGGGTTGGGGACAGGGTTCCAATGAGCAGTTCTTC. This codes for CASSLGWGQGSNEQFF.